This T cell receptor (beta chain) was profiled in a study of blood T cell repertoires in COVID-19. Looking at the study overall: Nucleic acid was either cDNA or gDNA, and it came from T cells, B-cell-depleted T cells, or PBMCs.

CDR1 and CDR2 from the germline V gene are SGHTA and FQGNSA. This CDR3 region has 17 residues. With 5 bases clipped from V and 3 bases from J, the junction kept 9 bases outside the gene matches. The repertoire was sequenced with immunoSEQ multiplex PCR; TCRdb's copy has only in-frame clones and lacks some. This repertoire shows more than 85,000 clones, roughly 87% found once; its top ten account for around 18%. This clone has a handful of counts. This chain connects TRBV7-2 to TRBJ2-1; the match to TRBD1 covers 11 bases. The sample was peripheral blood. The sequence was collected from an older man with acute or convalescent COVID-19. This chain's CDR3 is CASSPSSGTGGYNEQFF. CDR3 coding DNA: TGTGCCAGCAGCCCGTCCTCAGGGACAGGGGGCTACAATGAGCAGTTCTTC. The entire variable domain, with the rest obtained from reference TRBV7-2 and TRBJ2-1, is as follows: GAGVSQSPSNKVTEKGKDVELRCDPISGHTALYWYRQSLGQGLEFLIYFQGNSAPDKSGLPSDRFSAERTGGSVSTLTIQRTQQEDSAVYLCASSPSSGTGGYNEQFFGPGTRLTVL.